This TCR beta chain was found in a study of T cells in Graves' hyperthyroidism and ophthalmopathy. In this sample, this clonotype turned up many times. Its specificity is not known. This CDR3 is 11 amino acids long. The V segment lost 5 bases and the J segment 6 bases; nucleotides outside the gene matches: 4. Germline values: CDR1 SQVTM, CDR2 ANQGSEA. Amplification of TCR beta CDR3 regions was performed using RNA transcripts as template. The study used the HTBI primer set for a first-round RT-PCR of the TCR CDR3. MiXCR was run by TCRdb on the multiplex PCR reads, yielding one entry per CDR3 protein. The sample lists roughly 420,000 distinct CDR3 sequences, around a sixth seen once, with 12% to 15% in the top ten. Whole-study results and caveats: Most thyroid clonotypes with frequency above 0.001 were detected in blood. Ophthalmopathy was model-predicted a median roughly six months pre-onset.

Stable hyperthyroidism: no ophthalmopathy progression over 18 months of follow-up. PBMCs came from more than 9.5 ml fresh peripheral blood. The sequenced sample was blood. The chain links TRBV29-1 to TRBJ2-7; 7 nucleotides line up with TRBD1. This receptor was obtained from a woman aged 18-29 years with Graves' hyperthyroidism. The CDR3 here is CSVLQGFEQYF. CDR3 nucleotide sequence: TGCAGCGTTCTACAGGGGTTCGAGCAGTACTTC.